One and the same sample provided the 23 T cell receptor beta chains below, sequenced in a study of OX40 agonist ivuxolimab in advanced cancers. Sequencing used immunoSEQ multiplex PCR; TCRdb keeps in-frame clones, though not all of them. The sample yields several thousand clones, more than 75% seen once. This specimen consisted of CD4+ or CD8+ T cells sorted from blood, obtained in a trial of the OX40 agonist ivuxolimab. Receptor source: an adult with an advanced solid tumor such as melanoma, head and neck, liver or kidney cancer.

The chain carries TRBV5-6 and TRBJ1-4; possibly TRBD1 for D (5 bases). This CDR3 has 13 amino acids. The V gene's germline CDR1 is SGHDT and CDR2 YYEEEE. The V gene lost 4 bases and the J gene lost 7 bases, with 11 bases spanning the gap. In nucleotides, the CDR3 is TGTGCCAGCAGCGGTCTTCAGGGTGAAAAACTGTTTTTT. Translating it yields CASSGLQGEKLFF.

The gene calls are TRBV15 and TRBJ2-7; D remains unclear. The CDR3 loop spans 15 amino acids. Germline V gene lookup returns CDR1 LNHNV and CDR2 YYDKDF (reference sequence). Trimming left V 0 bases short and J 7 bases short, with 16 bases between. The CDR3, as DNA: TGTGCCACCAGCAGAGATCCACAGTCCGCTTGGGAGCAGTACTTC. It codes for CATSRDPQSAWEQYF.

This chain connects TRBV4-1 to TRBJ2-3; 10 nucleotides match TRBD2. CDR3 length equals 18 residues. V lost 0 bases and J lost 2; bases outside the gene matches: 8. Per the germline V gene, CDR1 is MGHRA and CDR2 is YSYEKL. CDR3: CASSQEASGSLITDTQYF. In nucleotides, the CDR3 is TGCGCCAGCAGCCAAGAGGCTAGCGGGAGCCTGATCACAGATACGCAGTATTTT.

The V call is TRBV27, the J call TRBJ1-4; D may be TRBD1 (6 bases). Germline loops: CDR1 MNHEY, CDR2 SMNVEV (reference sequence). The CDR3 totals 14 residues. Trimming took off 4 bases at V and 5 bases at J, with 11 bases between the two ends. The CDR3, as DNA: TGTGCCAGCAGTTACAGGGTCGGGAATGAAAAACTGTTTTTT. Its translation is CASSYRVGNEKLFF.

This chain joins TRBV7-9 and TRBJ2-7; D is ambiguous. V lost 5 bases and J 6 bases, leaving 8 bases between the germline ends. This CDR3 comprises 11 residues. CDR1 is SEHNR, CDR2 FQNEAQ, per germline (reference sequence). CDR3 sequence reads: CASSPGSEQYF. DNA of the CDR3: TGTGCCAGCAGCCCAGGAAGCGAGCAGTACTTC.

There are a few counts of this clone. The chain recombines TRBV14 with TRBJ2-7; D is possibly TRBD2 (7 bases). CDR3 size: 15 residues. V shed 0 bases and J shed 3 bases, with 12 bases lying between them. CDR1 is SGHDN, CDR2 FVKESK, per germline. The CDR3 loop is CASSQEPGGFYEQYF. The CDR3 DNA is TGTGCCAGCAGCCAAGAACCGGGGGGCTTCTACGAGCAGTACTTC.

This clone was observed once. The V and J genes are TRBV30 and TRBJ2-3; D unclear. Germline V gives CDR1 GTSNPN, CDR2 SVGIG (reference sequence). The CDR3 is 13 amino acids. V lost 0 bases to trimming and J lost 1 base, with 5 bases between them. CDR3 in amino acids: CAWSVVGTDTQYF. Here the CDR3 DNA reads TGTGCCTGGAGTGTTGTTGGCACAGATACGCAGTATTTT.

This rearrangement joins TRBV6-5 to TRBJ2-1; possibly TRBD2 for D (6 bases). CDR3 length: 15 residues. In germline, CDR1 is MNHEY, CDR2 SVGAGI. Trimming left V 2 bases short and J 4 bases short, with 12 bases between. This chain's CDR3 is CASSYARRDYNEQFF. The CDR3 DNA reads TGTGCCAGCAGTTACGCACGGCGGGATTACAATGAGCAGTTCTTC.

This clone appeared a single time. The chain employs TRBV19 and TRBJ1-1; D is possibly TRBD1 (5 bases). CDR1 and CDR2 from the germline V gene are LNHDA and SQIVND (reference sequence). The CDR3 is made up of 14 amino acids. With 1 base removed from V and 1 base from J, the gap between germline ends came to 7 bases. The chain's CDR3 is CASSIAGRNTEAFF. DNA for the CDR3: TGTGCCAGTAGTATAGCGGGACGGAACACTGAAGCTTTCTTT. The complete variable domain, with remaining parts taken from reference TRBV19 and TRBJ1-1, reads DGGITQSPKYLFRKEGQNVTLSCEQNLNHDAMYWYRQDPGQGLRLIYYSQIVNDFQKGDIAEGYSVSREKKESFPLTVTSAQKNPTAFYLCASSIAGRNTEAFFGQGTRLTVV.

The rearrangement links TRBV7-9 to TRBJ2-3; D is unresolved. V shed 5 bases and J shed 3 bases, with 15 bases lying between them. Germline CDR1 is SEHNR and CDR2 is FQNEAQ (reference sequence). The CDR3 loop spans 15 amino acids. This chain's CDR3 is CASSPPVGLTDTQYF. In nucleotides, the CDR3 is TGTGCCAGCAGCCCCCCAGTGGGTTTAACAGATACGCAGTATTTT.

This clone was found a few times. J is TRBJ1-6 and V is TRBV7-8; the D is unclear. V lost 4 bases and J lost 0, with 13 bases in between. Looked up from germline, CDR1 is SGHVS and CDR2 is FQNEAQ. The CDR3 runs to 17 residues. In DNA, the CDR3 is TGTGCCAGCAGCTCCGAGCGCAGGAGCTCCTATAATTCACCCCTCCACTTT. Its protein is CASSSERRSSYNSPLHF.

The chain couples TRBV6-9 to TRBJ2-7; D tentatively reads TRBD1 or TRBD2 (5 bases each). The CDR3 spans 13 residues. V lost 4 bases and J 2 bases, leaving 9 bases between the germline ends. Germline CDR1 reads MNHGY; CDR2 reads SVAAGI. The CDR3 here is CASSSGLTYEQYF. The DNA for the CDR3 is TGTGCCAGCAGTTCGGGGCTTACCTACGAGCAGTACTTC.

The chain carries TRBV7-9 and TRBJ2-5; D perhaps matches TRBD2 (5 bases). V gave up 1 base and J gave up 4 bases, with 7 bases separating them. The CDR3 runs to 13 residues. CDR1 and CDR2 (germline): SEHNR, FQNEAQ (reference sequence). This CDR3 reads CASSLGLAETQYF. The CDR3 DNA is TGTGCCAGCAGCTTAGGGCTAGCAGAGACCCAGTACTTC.

The gene calls are TRBV11-2 and TRBJ2-7, with D possibly TRBD1 on 6 matching bases. Trimming took 6 bases from V and 7 from J, leaving 13 bases between them. Germline V gene lookup returns CDR1 SGHAT and CDR2 FQNNGV. CDR3 length equals 12 residues. In DNA form, the CDR3 reads TGTGCCAGCAGGGACAGACTTTGGGAGCAGTACTTC. This gives the protein CASRDRLWEQYF.

Remarks on this clone: Other DNA variants within this sample encode the same CDR3. CDR3 sequence reads: CASSPTGLGVYNEQFF. The CDR3 region has the DNA TGTGCCAGCAGCCCTACAGGACTAGGTGTCTACAATGAGCAGTTCTTC. The chain couples TRBV9 to TRBJ2-1; 7 bases are shared with TRBD2. In germline, CDR1 is SGDLS, CDR2 YYNGEE. J lost 3 bases, V lost 4 bases, and 10 bases had no gene match. This CDR3 spans 16 amino acids.

The chain joins TRBV4-1 to TRBJ1-2, with TRBD1 matching over 7 bases. This CDR3 is 17 amino acids long. Germline V gene data show CDR1 as MGHRA and CDR2 as YSYEKL. The V and J ends lost 0 bases and 7 bases, in that order; junction bases with no gene match: 14. CDR3 residues: CASSQDSKEGGVSGYTF. For the CDR3, the DNA is TGCGCCAGCAGCCAAGACTCTAAGGAAGGGGGCGTCAGTGGCTACACCTTC.

This chain links TRBV28 with TRBJ2-2; possibly TRBD1 for D (6 bases). The CDR3 is 15 residues long. Germline V gene lookup returns CDR1 MDHEN and CDR2 SYDVKM. V lost 6 bases and J 0 bases, leaving 11 bases between the germline ends. CDR3 sequence: CASRPGATNTGELFF. CDR3 in DNA: TGTGCCAGCAGACCAGGGGCCACGAACACCGGGGAGCTGTTTTTT.

The chain uses TRBV7-9 and TRBJ1-4, with D perhaps matching TRBD1 (6 bases). Germline assignment: CDR1 SEHNR and CDR2 FQNEAQ (reference sequence). V dropped 4 bases and J dropped 5 bases, with 17 bases sitting between them. The CDR3 contains 16 residues. The CDR3 nucleotides read TGTGCCAGCAGCTCATCAGGGGAACTAGTCAATGAAAAACTGTTTTTT. Encoded protein: CASSSSGELVNEKLFF.

This clone was seen once. The chain combines TRBV5-1 with TRBJ2-2, with 7 bases fitting TRBD1. This CDR3 is built from 13 residues. Germline V gives CDR1 SGHRS, CDR2 YFSETQ. V dropped 4 bases and J dropped 3; count of bases not matched to a gene: 0. As DNA, the CDR3 is TGCGCCAGCAGCGACAGGGACACCGGGGAGCTGTTTTTT. Its translation is CASSDRDTGELFF. Based on the CDR3 plus reference TRBV5-1 and TRBJ2-2, the full variable domain is KAGVTQTPRYLIKTRGQQVTLSCSPISGHRSVSWYQQTPGQGLQFLFEYFSETQRNKGNFPGRFSGRQFSNSRSEMNVSTLELGDSALYLCASSDRDTGELFFGEGSRLTVL.

This clone has a handful of counts. The rearrangement links TRBV6-1 to TRBJ1-6; D is undetermined. The CDR3 contains 15 residues. Trimming removed 0 bases from V and 7 bases from J, with 10 bases in between. Per the germline V gene, CDR1 is MNHNS and CDR2 is SASEGT. The DNA of the CDR3 is TGTGCCAGCAGTGAAGCACCGGGCGCGAATTCACCCCTCCACTTT. Protein: CASSEAPGANSPLHF.

DNA for the CDR3: TGTGCCAGCAGCACGGGACTAGCGGGGGGCAATGAGCAGTTCTTC. It translates to CASSTGLAGGNEQFF. J is TRBJ2-1 and V is TRBV5-5; 15 bases are a match to TRBD2. Germline V gene data show CDR1 as SGHKS and CDR2 as YYEKEE (reference sequence). V lost 4 bases, J lost 6 bases, and 2 bases stayed unmatched. The CDR3 is 15 amino acids.

This clone was observed a single time. The chain employs TRBV11-3 and TRBJ2-2; D may be TRBD1 (6 bases). The germline CDR1 and CDR2 sequences are SGHNT and YENEEA. The V and J ends lost 5 bases and 8 bases respectively, with 21 bases between them. This CDR3 has 16 residues. The CDR3 protein is CASSPQGLKAAGELFF. CDR3 nucleotide sequence: TGTGCCAGCAGCCCACAGGGATTGAAAGCGGCAGGGGAGCTGTTTTTT.

This chain connects TRBV6-9 to TRBJ1-2; D not certain. This CDR3 has 13 residues. V was clipped by 3 bases and J by 3 bases, with 8 bases between them. Germline assignment: CDR1 MNHGY and CDR2 SVAAGI. The DNA of the CDR3 is TGTGCCAGCAGTTACCTAAAGGACTATGGCTACACCTTC. Residues: CASSYLKDYGYTF.